The clone carrying this TCR beta chain has a handful of counts. Its antigen is undetermined. MiXCR was run by TCRdb on the RT-PCR reads, yielding one entry per CDR3 protein. The sample records 450,000 to 500,000 distinct CDR3 sequences, approximately 9.9% being singletons. This record comes from a study of response to subunit inactivated influenza vaccine. Study outcomes and limitations: Few additional T cells are recruited per seasonal influenza vaccination, authors suggested.

Looked up from germline, CDR1 is DFQATT and CDR2 is SNEGSKA (reference sequence). With 1 base removed from V and 3 bases from J, the gap between germline ends came to 7 bases. The length of the CDR3 is 13 residues. The chain carries TRBV20-1 and TRBJ1-5; a possible D gene is TRBD1 (5 bases). The sequence derives from a man between 50 and 59 years old who received an inactivated influenza vaccine. This specimen consisted of PBMCs from blood, obtained roughly 47 days after vaccination. The CDR3 DNA reads TGCAGTGCTAGAGGGGGGATCAATCAGCCCCAGCATTTT. Encoded protein: CSARGGINQPQHF.